These 22 T cell receptor beta chains share one sample of origin, sequenced in a study of T cell clonotyping in hematopoietic cell transplantation. Generated by immunoSEQ multiplex PCR, the TCRdb table keeps only in-frame clones and is missing some. Counted here are tens of thousands of clones, 94% occurring once; the ten biggest clones make up approximately 0.85%. Sample: peripheral blood mononuclear cells. These receptors came from a woman in her 50s in good health. Some clones in this sample may be carry-over from other donors' samples.

V and J are TRBV7-9 and TRBJ2-2; 9 bases line up with TRBD2. With 5 bases clipped from V and 3 bases from J, the junction kept 10 bases outside the gene matches. The germline V gene has CDR1 SEHNR and CDR2 FQNEAQ (reference sequence). This CDR3 has 17 amino acids. The CDR3 nucleotides read TGTGCCAGCAGCCTTCCTGCGGGGGGGCCGGACACCGGGGAGCTGTTTTTT. Translation: CASSLPAGGPDTGELFF.

This sequence joins TRBV19 and TRBJ1-1; TRBD1 matches at 8 bases. Germline V lookup: CDR1 LNHDA, CDR2 SQIVND (reference sequence). CDR3 length: 14 amino acids. Trimming cost V 10 bases and J 2 bases; bases outside gene matches: 9. The CDR3 loop reads CATYPGTGNTEAFF. The CDR3 region has the DNA TGTGCCACCTATCCCGGGACAGGAAACACTGAAGCTTTCTTT.

V gene TRBV18 combines with J gene TRBJ2-3; D gene ambiguous. V lost 1 base, J lost 2 bases, and 16 bases lay in between. The CDR3 consists of 17 residues. Germline loops: CDR1 KGHSH, CDR2 LQKENI. The CDR3 DNA reads as TGTGCCAGCTCACCACGTCCAGCGACCGAGGTCACAGATACGCAGTATTTT. Its translation is CASSPRPATEVTDTQYF. Full variable domain (remainder filled in from reference TRBV18 and TRBJ2-3): NAGVMQNPRHLVRRRGQEARLRCSPMKGHSHVYWYRQLPEEGLKFMVYLQKENIIDESGMPKERFSAEFPKEGPSILRIQQVVRGDSAAYFCASSPRPATEVTDTQYFGPGTRLTVL.

This rearrangement joins TRBV19 to TRBJ2-7; D perhaps matches TRBD1 (6 bases). The CDR3 is made up of 14 amino acids. V lost 2 bases and J lost 6, with 14 bases in between. The germline V gene encodes CDR1 LNHDA and CDR2 SQIVND (reference sequence). The CDR3 sequence is CASSITGLRGEQYF. DNA of the CDR3: TGTGCCAGTAGTATAACAGGGCTTCGGGGCGAGCAGTACTTC.

The chain has TRBV7-9 and TRBJ2-7; 8 bases align to TRBD2. The CDR3 is 14 residues long. From germline, CDR1 is SEHNR and CDR2 FQNEAQ (reference sequence). V shed 5 bases, J shed 6 bases, and the junction held 9 bases outside the gene matches. CDR3 region: CASSPPGLVTEQYF. The CDR3 bases are TGTGCCAGCAGCCCACCGGGACTAGTGACCGAGCAGTACTTC.

The genes are TRBV28 and TRBJ1-4; 7 bases are a match to TRBD1. Germline V gene sequence: CDR1 MDHEN, CDR2 SYDVKM. This CDR3 has 15 residues. The J segment lost 4 bases and the V segment lost 3 bases, leaving 5 bases of the junction unmatched. CDR3 coding DNA: TGTGCCAGCAGTTTGACCGGGACAGTTAATGAAAAACTGTTTTTT. Encoded protein: CASSLTGTVNEKLFF.

The chain joins TRBV7-2 to TRBJ2-2, with D uncertain. Germline CDR1 is SGHTA and CDR2 is FQGNSA. CDR3 size: 15 residues. The V end lost 1 base, the J end lost 1 base, and 7 bases lay between the germline ends. The CDR3 region is CASSLESQNTGELFF. CDR3 coding DNA: TGTGCCAGCAGCTTAGAGTCCCAGAACACCGGGGAGCTGTTTTTT.

The chain combines TRBV6-1 with TRBJ2-3, with unresolved D. The V gene lost 0 bases and the J gene lost 3 bases, with 13 bases spanning the gap. The CDR3 consists of 16 residues. The germline V gene has CDR1 MNHNS and CDR2 SASEGT. The CDR3 reads CASSEAASFRTDTQYF. The CDR3 DNA reads TGTGCCAGCAGTGAAGCGGCAAGCTTCCGGACAGATACGCAGTATTTT.

The chain employs TRBV7-6 and TRBJ2-5; possible D gene TRBD1, 6 bases. The CDR3 has 15 amino acids. Germline V gene lookup returns CDR1 SGHVS and CDR2 FNYEAQ. Trimming pared 5 bases from V and 5 bases from J, leaving 18 bases between. CDR3 DNA sequence: TGTGCCAGCAGCCCAAACAGGGTTTTTGGGGAGACCCAGTACTTC. As protein: CASSPNRVFGETQYF.

The V call is TRBV19, the J call TRBJ2-7, with 9 bases aligning to TRBD1. The V segment lost 9 bases and the J segment 6 bases; nucleotides outside the gene matches: 12. This CDR3 spans 14 amino acids. The germline V gene has CDR1 LNHDA and CDR2 SQIVND (reference sequence). This chain's CDR3 is CASRSPGQGAEQYF. The CDR3 DNA follows: TGTGCCAGCCGAAGCCCGGGACAGGGTGCCGAGCAGTACTTC.

The count of this clone is one. The chain has TRBV10-3 and TRBJ1-2; no clear D gene. The CDR3 has 16 residues. V was cut by 5 bases and J by 1 base, with 17 bases left in between. CDR1 and CDR2 from the germline V gene are ENHRY and SYGVKD. In DNA form, the CDR3 reads TGTGCCATCAGTAGACCAACAACTACATATAACTATGGCTACACCTTC. The encoded protein is CAISRPTTTYNYGYTF.

This chain connects TRBV11-3 to TRBJ2-2; 7 nucleotides agree with TRBD2. CDR1 and CDR2 from the germline V gene are SGHNT and YENEEA. The CDR3 has 16 residues. V was pared by 0 bases and J by 4 bases, with 5 bases of the junction left unmatched. CDR3 loop: CASSLDMGLLTGELFF. The CDR3 DNA reads as TGTGCCAGCAGCTTAGATATGGGACTACTCACCGGGGAGCTGTTTTTT.

With respect to this clone: Sequence at one end of the junction differs from germline and may be a read error. The chain joins TRBV2 to TRBJ2-7; TRBD1 might be the D (5 bases). Germline-derived CDR1 and CDR2 are SNHLY and FYNNEI. The CDR3 consists of 11 residues. CDR3 in amino acids: CASRLPGHENF. The CDR3 DNA follows: TGTGCCAGCAGACTCCCTGGACATGAGAACTTC. Drawing the rest from reference TRBV2 and TRBJ2-7, the complete variable domain is EPEVTQTPSHQVTQMGQEVILRCVPISNHLYFYWYRQILGQKVEFLVSFYNNEISEKSEIFDDQFSVERPDGSNFTLKIRSTKLEDSAMYFCASRLPGHENFGPGTRLTVT.

This clone was found a few times. The rearrangement uses TRBV6-5 and TRBJ2-5, with TRBD2 matching over 10 bases. CDR1 is MNHEY and CDR2 is SVGAGI in the germline V gene. V shed 1 base and J 2 bases; nucleotides not matched to a gene: 4. The CDR3 contains 16 residues. CDR3 protein: CASSYFLAGAQETQYF. The DNA for the CDR3 is TGTGCCAGCAGTTACTTCCTAGCGGGAGCACAAGAGACCCAGTACTTC.

The table lists this clone with a few counts. The rearrangement joins TRBV30 to TRBJ1-6, with TRBD1 as a possible D gene (5 bases). V dropped 3 bases and J dropped 7 bases, with 10 bases sitting between them. The CDR3 covers 13 residues. Germline assignment: CDR1 GTSNPN and CDR2 SVGIG (reference sequence). Here the CDR3 reads CAWSEGTNSPLHF. The CDR3 DNA reads TGTGCCTGGAGCGAAGGGACCAATTCACCCCTCCACTTT.

This chain links TRBV7-3 with TRBJ2-1; 12 positions match TRBD2. The CDR3 contains 17 residues. Germline CDR1 SGHTA, CDR2 FQGTGA. V was clipped by 0 bases and J by 10 bases; unmatched bases: 10. The CDR3, as DNA: TGTGCCAGCAGCTTAACCCCCCTAGCGGGGGGGTCGCAGGAGCAGTTCTTC. Residues: CASSLTPLAGGSQEQFF.

CDR3 residues: CASSSRTSPETQYF. The CDR3 nucleotides read TGTGCCAGCAGCTCAAGGACTAGCCCAGAGACCCAGTACTTC. The chain is built from TRBV7-2 and TRBJ2-5, with 8 bases that match TRBD2. Unmatched junction bases numbered 5, after V lost 4 bases and J lost 4 bases. CDR1 and CDR2 (germline): SGHTA, FQGNSA. CDR3 size: 14 residues. The full variable domain, rest sourced from reference TRBV7-2 and TRBJ2-5, is GAGVSQSPSNKVTEKGKDVELRCDPISGHTALYWYRQSLGQGLEFLIYFQGNSAPDKSGLPSDRFSAERTGGSVSTLTIQRTQQEDSAVYLCASSSRTSPETQYFGPGTRLLVL.

The chain has TRBV2 and TRBJ2-7; D ambiguous. V was shortened by 7 bases and J by 6 bases, with 13 bases between the two germline ends. This CDR3 has 12 amino acids. CDR1 is SNHLY and CDR2 is FYNNEI in the germline V gene. CDR3 sequence (DNA): TGTGCCAGCACCCGGGCGATAAGCGAGCAGTACTTC. Residues: CASTRAISEQYF.

CDR3 region: CASSVEIAGGPLGVTDTQYF. CDR3 DNA: TGTGCCAGCAGCGTAGAAATTGCGGGGGGACCCCTGGGCGTCACAGATACGCAGTATTTT. The J gene is TRBJ2-3, the V gene TRBV9; 8 bases align to TRBD2. The V segment lost 0 bases and the J segment 2 bases; nucleotides outside the gene matches: 17. Germline lookup yields CDR1 SGDLS and CDR2 YYNGEE. The CDR3 extends over 20 amino acids.

This clone occurred once. The rearrangement uses TRBV4-1 and TRBJ2-7; D call uncertain. This CDR3 region has 16 residues. The V gene lost 1 base and the J gene lost 2 bases, with 15 bases spanning the gap. Germline V gene lookup returns CDR1 MGHRA and CDR2 YSYEKL. CDR3 amino acids: CASSQAPGAQPYEQYF. The CDR3 coding sequence is TGCGCCAGCAGCCAAGCCCCGGGCGCCCAACCCTACGAGCAGTACTTC.

The J gene is TRBJ2-2, the V gene TRBV6-6; 8 nucleotides agree with TRBD2. The trim removed 2 bases at V and 5 bases at J, leaving 4 bases unmatched. Germline V CDR1 and CDR2: MNHNY, SVGAGI (reference sequence). The CDR3 totals 15 residues. CDR3: CASSYGTRGTGELFF. In DNA form, the CDR3 reads TGTGCCAGCAGTTACGGGACTAGAGGGACCGGGGAGCTGTTTTTT.

The chain couples TRBV11-3 to TRBJ1-5, with D possibly matching TRBD1 (6 bases). Per the germline V gene, CDR1 is SGHNT and CDR2 is YENEEA. The V end was cut by 3 bases, the J end by 11 bases, with 11 bases between. This CDR3 is built from 12 residues. The CDR3 region is CASSLTGPAQHF. The CDR3 DNA is TGTGCCAGCAGCTTGACAGGACCGGCCCAGCATTTT.